The clone carrying this T cell receptor (beta chain) was recorded many times. The data were obtained in a study of human T cells and chemical hapten exposure. Specified time point: patch test 2, 6 weeks after DPC sensitization. Treatment given: therapeutic diphenylcyclopropenone sensitization with weekly scalp DPC. TCRdb reprocessed the RACE reads with MiXCR, giving one entry per CDR3 protein. Of 80,000 to 100,000 distinct CDR3 sequences listed, 9% to 9.5% were seen once; the top ten hold approximately 2%. V lost 7 bases and J 0 bases, leaving 10 bases between the germline ends. There are 15 residues in the CDR3. The germline CDR1 and CDR2 sequences are SNHLY and FYNNEI.

Sequences were derived from whole blood, sampled in connection with sensitization to the hapten diphenylcyclopropenone (DPC). The clonotype comes from a woman in her forties with alopecia areata. Some clones in this sample may be carry-over from other donors' samples. V and J are TRBV2 and TRBJ2-6; D ambiguous. CDR3 sequence: CASNKGSSGANVLTF. In DNA, the CDR3 is TGTGCCAGCAATAAGGGTAGCTCTGGGGCCAACGTCCTGACTTTC.